This TCR beta chain was retrieved from a study of human T cells and chemical hapten exposure. The junction had 4 bases not matched to a gene; V was cut back by 5 bases and J by 3 bases. Germline CDR1 is SEHNR and CDR2 is FQNEAQ (reference sequence). The length of the CDR3 is 15 residues. Stated time point: healthy volunteer bleed at 6 weeks. Unseparated into fractions, whole blood served as the source from which total RNA was extracted. Each CDR3 protein is one row after TCRdb ran MiXCR on the RACE reads. The sample yields roughly 75,000 distinct CDR3 sequences, around 9.3% seen once. Sequenced sample: whole blood. The source of this sequence is a female donor in good health. Some clones in this sample may be carry-over from other donors' samples. The V and J genes are TRBV7-9 and TRBJ2-5; TRBD2 matches 12 bases. CDR3 loop: CASSRTSGDEETQYF. CDR3 nucleotide sequence: TGTGCCAGCAGCCGGACTAGCGGGGACGAAGAGACCCAGTACTTC.